The rows below give T cell receptor beta chains drawn from one sample of a study of T cell repertoires in cytomegalovirus infection. TCRdb recomputed calls from the reads with MiXCR, one row per CDR3 protein. The data hold about 85,000 distinct CDR3 sequences, with about 44% observed a single time. Their specific antigens are unknown. Here the sequenced sample was CD8+ T cells from cultured PBMCs, taken from culture after CMV antigen stimulation. The source of these receptors is a human donor in good health (CMV status not recorded). Some clones in this sample may be carry-over from other donors' samples. The CDR3 runs from the conserved cysteine through the conserved F or W. A D gene is named only where the DNA matches it firmly. Size is omitted from some rows. Given values are once, few, many or a class for expanded clones.

cdr3_aa,cdr3_nt,clone_size,d_call,v_call,j_call
CATSDFAGANEQFF,TGTGCCACCAGTGATTTTGCGGGTGCGAATGAGCAGTTCTTC,NA,NA,TRBV24-1,TRBJ2-1
CASFISTDTQYF,TGTGCCAGCTTCATTAGCACAGATACGCAGTATTTT,NA,NA,TRBV7-6,TRBJ2-3
CASSSADPGELFF,TGTGCCAGCAGCTCTGCGGATCCCGGGGAGCTGTTTTTT,NA,NA,TRBV7-6,TRBJ2-2
CASSLGLAGGPPAGELFF,TGTGCCAGCAGTTTAGGACTAGCGGGAGGGCCCCCCGCCGGGGAGCTGTTTTTT,few,TRBD2,TRBV12-3/TRBV12-4,TRBJ2-2
CSVEEVGAGTEAFF,TGCAGCGTTGAAGAAGTGGGGGCAGGGACTGAAGCTTTCTTT,NA,NA,TRBV29-1,TRBJ1-1
CASSISVNTEAFF,TGTGCCAGTAGTATTTCAGTAAACACTGAAGCTTTCTTT,NA,NA,TRBV19,TRBJ1-1
CASSETGAYSYEQYF,TGTGCCAGCAGTGAAACAGGAGCTTACTCCTACGAGCAGTACTTC,NA,NA,TRBV6-1,TRBJ2-7
CASSYPGLAGGNEQFF,TGTGCCAGCAGCTACCCTGGGCTAGCGGGGGGCAATGAGCAGTTCTTC,NA,TRBD2,TRBV7-6,TRBJ2-1
CASRVGQGSYNEQFF,TGTGCCAGCAGGGTAGGACAGGGGTCCTACAATGAGCAGTTCTTC,NA,TRBD1,TRBV6-1,TRBJ2-1
CASSLQLHSQYF,TGTGCCAGCAGCTTACAGCTCCATTCTCAGTACTTC,NA,NA,TRBV11-2,TRBJ2-7
CASSLASLLEGYTF,TGTGCCAGCAGCTTAGCGAGCCTCCTCGAAGGCTACACCTTC,NA,NA,TRBV7-2,TRBJ1-2
CASSSSVGNQPQHF,TGTGCCAGCAGCTCTTCGGTAGGGAATCAGCCCCAGCATTTT,few,NA,TRBV7-9,TRBJ1-5
CASGAHSNEKLFF,TGTGCCAGCGGGGCCCACTCTAATGAAAAACTGTTTTTT,NA,NA,TRBV7-6,TRBJ1-4
CASGGQGWGTEAFF,TGTGCCAGTGGGGGACAGGGATGGGGGACTGAAGCTTTCTTT,NA,TRBD1,TRBV7-9,TRBJ1-1
CASSTRKSLPDYGYTF,TGTGCCAGCAGTACCCGGAAGTCCCTACCGGACTATGGCTACACCTTC,NA,NA,TRBV12-3/TRBV12-4,TRBJ1-2
CASSPSGNHNEQFF,TGTGCCAGCAGCCCTAGCGGGAACCACAATGAGCAGTTCTTC,few,TRBD2,TRBV7-9,TRBJ2-1
CASSLQGSGNTIYF,TGTGCCAGCAGTCTTCAGGGTTCTGGAAACACCATATATTTT,few,NA,TRBV27,TRBJ1-3
CASSPQGTDTQYF,TGTGCCAGCAGCCCACAGGGCACAGATACGCAGTATTTT,once,NA,TRBV28,TRBJ2-3
CASSHVTSGMETQYF,TGCGCCAGCAGCCACGTGACTAGCGGGATGGAGACCCAGTACTTC,NA,TRBD2,TRBV4-1,TRBJ2-5
CASSLAGTGVNTEAFF,TGTGCCAGCAGCTTAGCTGGGACAGGGGTGAACACTGAAGCTTTCTTT,NA,TRBD1,TRBV7-2,TRBJ1-1
CASSQDWGSSYEQYF,TGCGCCAGCAGCCAAGATTGGGGATCCTCCTACGAGCAGTACTTC,many,NA,TRBV4-1,TRBJ2-7
CASSDVRGDSNQPQHF,TGTGCCAGCAGTGACGTCAGGGGGGATAGCAATCAGCCCCAGCATTTT,NA,TRBD1,TRBV6-4,TRBJ1-5
CASRPLITDTQYF,TGTGCCAGCAGGCCATTAATCACAGATACGCAGTATTTT,few,NA,TRBV7-9,TRBJ2-3
CASSLGLTDRETQYF,TGTGCCAGCAGTCTGGGACTAACGGATAGGGAGACCCAGTACTTC,NA,TRBD2,TRBV28,TRBJ2-5
CASSLDGRDLSGYTF,TGTGCCAGCAGTTTAGACGGACGGGATTTGTCGGGCTACACCTTC,NA,NA,TRBV12-3/TRBV12-4,TRBJ1-2
CAISENRGNSPLHF,TGTGCCATCAGTGAGAACAGGGGGAATTCACCCCTCCACTTT,few,TRBD1,TRBV10-3,TRBJ1-6
CASRMPGTDTQYF,TGTGCCAGCAGGATGCCGGGCACAGATACGCAGTATTTT,NA,NA,TRBV6-5,TRBJ2-3
CASSLQATAANVLTF,TGTGCCAGCAGCTTACAGGCCACCGCGGCCAACGTCCTGACTTTC,NA,NA,TRBV7-8,TRBJ2-6
CASSYRLAGGPSSYNEQFF,TGTGCCAGCAGTTATAGACTAGCGGGGGGCCCCAGCTCCTACAATGAGCAGTTCTTC,once,TRBD2,TRBV27,TRBJ2-1
CASSYSATQASPLHF,TGTGCCAGCAGCTACTCCGCGACACAGGCTTCACCCCTCCACTTT,NA,NA,TRBV7-9,TRBJ1-6
CASSLGIYNSPLHF,TGTGCCAGCAGTTTGGGGATTTATAATTCACCCCTCCACTTT,NA,NA,TRBV12-3/TRBV12-4,TRBJ1-6
CASSQGGANEQFF,TGTGCCAGCAGCCAAGGAGGTGCCAATGAGCAGTTCTTC,few,NA,TRBV4-2,TRBJ2-1
CASSSPRRGSGVEAFF,TGTGCCAGCAGCTCCCCCCGCCGAGGGTCGGGAGTTGAAGCTTTCTTT,few,NA,TRBV7-9,TRBJ1-1
CASSPLRGGSYNEQFF,TGTGCCAGCAGCCCACTAAGGGGTGGGAGCTACAATGAGCAGTTCTTC,many,NA,TRBV7-8,TRBJ2-1
CASSLGGWTNEKLFF,TGTGCCAGCAGCTTAGGAGGGTGGACTAATGAAAAACTGTTTTTT,few,NA,TRBV5-4,TRBJ1-4
CSAGGEGTTDTQYF,TGCAGCGCCGGAGGGGAGGGGACGACAGATACGCAGTATTTT,NA,TRBD2,TRBV29-1,TRBJ2-3
CARMGFQQYF,TGTGCCAGGATGGGGTTCCAGCAGTACTTC,NA,NA,TRBV19,TRBJ2-7
CASSLDRPREQYF,TGTGCCAGCAGTTTAGACCGTCCTAGGGAGCAGTACTTC,NA,NA,TRBV12-3/TRBV12-4,TRBJ2-7
CASSSRGAEGNTIYF,TGTGCCAGCAGCTCCAGGGGGGCAGAGGGAAACACCATATATTTT,NA,TRBD1,TRBV7-8,TRBJ1-3
CAISEPGQGPNTEAFF,TGTGCCATCAGTGAACCGGGACAGGGTCCGAACACTGAAGCTTTCTTT,NA,TRBD1,TRBV10-3,TRBJ1-1
CASSLAPQGANYGYTF,TGTGCCAGCAGCTTAGCACCACAGGGGGCAAACTATGGCTACACCTTC,NA,TRBD1,TRBV11-2,TRBJ1-2
CASSLETTEQYF,TGTGCCAGCAGCTTAGAGACTACCGAGCAGTACTTC,NA,NA,TRBV7-8,TRBJ2-7
CASSWGQGANEQFF,TGTGCCAGCAGTTGGGGACAGGGGGCTAATGAGCAGTTCTTC,NA,TRBD1,TRBV27,TRBJ2-1
CASSYSSGEDEQFF,TGTGCCAGCAGTTACTCTTCCGGAGAGGATGAGCAGTTCTTC,NA,NA,TRBV6-5,TRBJ2-1
CASSQAQGTGELFF,TGCGCCAGCAGCCAAGCACAGGGCACCGGGGAGCTGTTTTTT,NA,NA,TRBV4-1,TRBJ2-2
CASSEAGAASYEQYF,TGTGCCAGCAGTGAAGCGGGGGCAGCCTCCTACGAGCAGTACTTC,NA,NA,TRBV6-1,TRBJ2-7
CASSLSPSFMNTEAFF,TGTGCCAGCAGTTTATCTCCGTCCTTCATGAACACTGAAGCTTTCTTT,NA,NA,TRBV27,TRBJ1-1
CASSYGTPDEQYF,TGTGCCAGCAGTTATGGGACTCCGGACGAGCAGTACTTC,NA,NA,TRBV6-5,TRBJ2-7
CASSPAGGEEQYF,TGTGCCAGCAGCCCAGCGGGGGGGGAGGAGCAGTACTTC,NA,TRBD2,TRBV7-6,TRBJ2-7
CASIGLNTGELFF,TGTGCCAGCATCGGACTGAACACCGGGGAGCTGTTTTTT,NA,NA,TRBV2,TRBJ2-2
CASSRADRGREQFF,TGTGCCAGCAGCCGTGCTGACAGGGGCCGGGAGCAGTTCTTC,few,TRBD1,TRBV11-3,TRBJ2-1
CASSPGQGTYEQYF,TGTGCCAGCAGCCCGGGACAGGGTACCTACGAGCAGTACTTC,NA,TRBD1,TRBV7-6,TRBJ2-7
CASSFAGVDTEAFF,TGTGCCAGCAGCTTTGCAGGGGTGGACACTGAAGCTTTCTTT,NA,NA,TRBV7-3,TRBJ1-1